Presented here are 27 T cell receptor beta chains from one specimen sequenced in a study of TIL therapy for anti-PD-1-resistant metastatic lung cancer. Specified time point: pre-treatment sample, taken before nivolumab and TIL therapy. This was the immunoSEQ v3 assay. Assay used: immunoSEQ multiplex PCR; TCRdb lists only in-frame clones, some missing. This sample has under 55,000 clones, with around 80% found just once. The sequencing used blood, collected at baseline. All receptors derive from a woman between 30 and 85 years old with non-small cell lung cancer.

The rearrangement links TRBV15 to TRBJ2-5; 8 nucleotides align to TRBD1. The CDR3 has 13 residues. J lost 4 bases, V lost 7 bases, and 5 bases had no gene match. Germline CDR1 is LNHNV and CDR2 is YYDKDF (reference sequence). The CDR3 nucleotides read TGTGCCACCACCCCAGGGGGCGGAGAGACCCAGTACTTC. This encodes CATTPGGGETQYF.

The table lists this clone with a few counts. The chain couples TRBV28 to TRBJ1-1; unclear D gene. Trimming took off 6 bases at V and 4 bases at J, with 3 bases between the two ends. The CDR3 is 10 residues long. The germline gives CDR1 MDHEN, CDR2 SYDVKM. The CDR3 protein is CASRGTEAFF. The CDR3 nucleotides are TGTGCCAGCAGGGGCACTGAAGCTTTCTTT.

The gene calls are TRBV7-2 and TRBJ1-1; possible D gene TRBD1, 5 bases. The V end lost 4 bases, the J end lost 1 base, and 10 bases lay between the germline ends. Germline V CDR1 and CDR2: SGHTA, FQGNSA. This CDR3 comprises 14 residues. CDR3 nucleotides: TGTGCCAGCAGCTACCGGAGGGGGAACACTGAAGCTTTCTTT. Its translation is CASSYRRGNTEAFF.

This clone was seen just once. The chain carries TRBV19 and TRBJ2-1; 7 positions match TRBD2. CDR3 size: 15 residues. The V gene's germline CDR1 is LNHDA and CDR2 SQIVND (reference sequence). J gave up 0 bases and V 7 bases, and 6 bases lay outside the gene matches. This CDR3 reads CASNPGRSSYNEQFF. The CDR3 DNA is TGTGCCAGTAACCCCGGGAGGAGCTCCTACAATGAGCAGTTCTTC.

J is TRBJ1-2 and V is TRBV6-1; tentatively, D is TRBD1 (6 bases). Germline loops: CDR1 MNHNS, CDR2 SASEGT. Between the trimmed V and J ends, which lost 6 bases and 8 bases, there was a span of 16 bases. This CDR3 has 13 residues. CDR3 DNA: TGTGCCAGCAGAGGACAGTTAAGAGGAGGCTACACCTTC. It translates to CASRGQLRGGYTF.

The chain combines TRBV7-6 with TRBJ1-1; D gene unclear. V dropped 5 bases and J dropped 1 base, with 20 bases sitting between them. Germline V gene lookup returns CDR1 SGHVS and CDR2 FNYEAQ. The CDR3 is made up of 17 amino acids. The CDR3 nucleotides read TGTGCCAGCAGCCCACACGGGGTCTCCGGCCCGAACACTGAAGCTTTCTTT. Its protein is CASSPHGVSGPNTEAFF.

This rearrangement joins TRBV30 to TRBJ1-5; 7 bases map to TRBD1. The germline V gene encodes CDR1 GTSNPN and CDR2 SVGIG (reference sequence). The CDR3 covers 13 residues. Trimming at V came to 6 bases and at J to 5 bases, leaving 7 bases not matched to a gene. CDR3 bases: TGTGCCTGTACGGGACAGCCCCATCAGCCCCAGCATTTT. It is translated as CACTGQPHQPQHF.

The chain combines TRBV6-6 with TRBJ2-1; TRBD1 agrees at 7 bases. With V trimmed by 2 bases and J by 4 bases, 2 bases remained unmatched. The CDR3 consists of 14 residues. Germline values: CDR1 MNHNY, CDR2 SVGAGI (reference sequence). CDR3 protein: CASSYKQGYNEQFF. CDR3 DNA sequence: TGTGCCAGCAGTTACAAACAGGGGTACAATGAGCAGTTCTTC.

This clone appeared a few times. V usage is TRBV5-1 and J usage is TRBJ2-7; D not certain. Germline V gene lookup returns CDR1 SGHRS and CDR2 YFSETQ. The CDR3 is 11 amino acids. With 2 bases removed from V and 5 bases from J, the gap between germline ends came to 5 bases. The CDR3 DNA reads TGCGCCAGCAGCTTCGCTGACGAGCAGTACTTC. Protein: CASSFADEQYF.

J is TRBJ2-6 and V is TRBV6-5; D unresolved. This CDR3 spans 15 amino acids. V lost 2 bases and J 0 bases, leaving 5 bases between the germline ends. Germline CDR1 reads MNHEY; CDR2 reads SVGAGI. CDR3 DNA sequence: TGTGCCAGCAGTTACCAAGGCTCTGGGGCCAACGTCCTGACTTTC. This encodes CASSYQGSGANVLTF.

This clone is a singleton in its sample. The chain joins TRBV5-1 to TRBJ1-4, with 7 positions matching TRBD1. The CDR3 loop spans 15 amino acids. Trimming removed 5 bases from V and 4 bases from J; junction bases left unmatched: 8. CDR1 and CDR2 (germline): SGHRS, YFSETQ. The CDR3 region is CASSLTGTDNEKLFF. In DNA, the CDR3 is TGCGCCAGCAGTCTGACCGGGACAGATAATGAAAAACTGTTTTTT.

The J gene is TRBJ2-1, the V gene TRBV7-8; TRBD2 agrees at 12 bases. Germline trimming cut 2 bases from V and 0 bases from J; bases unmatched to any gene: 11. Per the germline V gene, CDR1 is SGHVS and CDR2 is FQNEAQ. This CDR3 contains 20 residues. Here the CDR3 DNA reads TGTGCCAGCAGCTTACCGAGGCTAGCGGGAGGGTGGGGCTCCTACAATGAGCAGTTCTTC. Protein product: CASSLPRLAGGWGSYNEQFF.

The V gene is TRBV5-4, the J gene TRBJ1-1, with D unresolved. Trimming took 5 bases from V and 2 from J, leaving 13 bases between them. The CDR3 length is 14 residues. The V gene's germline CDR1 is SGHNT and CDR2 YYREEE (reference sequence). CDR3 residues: CASRSGLTNTEAFF. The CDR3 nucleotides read TGTGCCAGCAGATCCGGACTCACTAACACTGAAGCTTTCTTT.

In DNA form, the CDR3 reads TGTGCCAGCAGCGCGTCCCGACAGAATAGCAATCAGCCCCAGCATTTT. Amino acids: CASSASRQNSNQPQHF. The rearrangement links TRBV5-6 to TRBJ1-5; maybe TRBD1 (5 bases). This CDR3 has 16 amino acids. Germline V lookup: CDR1 SGHDT, CDR2 YYEEEE. Trimming cost V 4 bases and J 0 bases, with 14 bases left between them. Combining the CDR3 with reference TRBV5-6 and TRBJ1-5 gives the whole variable domain DAGVTQSPTHLIKTRGQQVTLRCSPKSGHDTVSWYQQALGQGPQFIFQYYEEEERQRGNFPDRFSGHQFPNYSSELNVNALLLGDSALYLCASSASRQNSNQPQHFGDGTRLSIL.

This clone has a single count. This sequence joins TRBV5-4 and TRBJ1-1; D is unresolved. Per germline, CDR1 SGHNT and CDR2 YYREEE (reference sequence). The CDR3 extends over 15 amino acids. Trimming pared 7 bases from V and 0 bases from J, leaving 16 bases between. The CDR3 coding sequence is TGTGCCAGCCGAGGATTTGGACCGGTGAACACTGAAGCTTTCTTT. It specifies CASRGFGPVNTEAFF. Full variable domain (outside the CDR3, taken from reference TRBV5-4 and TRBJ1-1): ETGVTQSPTHLIKTRGQQVTLRCSSQSGHNTVSWYQQALGQGPQFIFQYYREEENGRGNFPPRFSGLQFPNYSSELNVNALELDDSALYLCASRGFGPVNTEAFFGQGTRLTVV.

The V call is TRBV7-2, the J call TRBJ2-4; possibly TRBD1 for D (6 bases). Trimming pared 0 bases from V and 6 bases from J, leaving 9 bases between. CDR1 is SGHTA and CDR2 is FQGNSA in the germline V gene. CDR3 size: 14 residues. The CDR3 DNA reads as TGTGCCAGCAGCTTAGCCCAGGGGACAAACATTCAGTACTTC. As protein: CASSLAQGTNIQYF.

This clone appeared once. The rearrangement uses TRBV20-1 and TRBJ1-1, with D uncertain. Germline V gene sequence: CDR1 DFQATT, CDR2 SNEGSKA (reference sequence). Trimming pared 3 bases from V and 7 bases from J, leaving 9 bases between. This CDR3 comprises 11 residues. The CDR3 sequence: CSASEVSEAFF. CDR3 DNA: TGCAGTGCTAGTGAGGTCAGTGAAGCTTTCTTT.

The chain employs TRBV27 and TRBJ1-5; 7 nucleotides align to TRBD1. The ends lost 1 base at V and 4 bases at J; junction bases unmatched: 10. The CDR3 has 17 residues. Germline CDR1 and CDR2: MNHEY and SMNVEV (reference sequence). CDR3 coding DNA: TGTGCCAGCAGTTTATATTTCCAGGGGGTCGGTAATCAGCCCCAGCATTTT. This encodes CASSLYFQGVGNQPQHF.

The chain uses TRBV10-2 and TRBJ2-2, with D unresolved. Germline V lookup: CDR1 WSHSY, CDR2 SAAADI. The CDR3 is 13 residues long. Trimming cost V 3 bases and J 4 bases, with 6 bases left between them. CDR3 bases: TGCGCCAGCAGTGATTGGGTCACCGGGGAGCTGTTTTTT. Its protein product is CASSDWVTGELFF.

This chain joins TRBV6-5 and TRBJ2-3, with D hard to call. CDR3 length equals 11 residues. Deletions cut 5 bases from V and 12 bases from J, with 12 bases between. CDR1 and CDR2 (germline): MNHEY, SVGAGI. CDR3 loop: CASSESVGQYF. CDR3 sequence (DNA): TGTGCCAGCAGTGAATCTGTGGGTCAGTATTTT.

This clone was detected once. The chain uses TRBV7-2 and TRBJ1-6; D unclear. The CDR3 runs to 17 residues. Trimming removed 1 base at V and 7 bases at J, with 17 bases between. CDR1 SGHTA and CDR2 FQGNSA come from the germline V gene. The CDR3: CASSLGERGVLNSPLHF. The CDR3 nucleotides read TGTGCCAGCAGCTTAGGAGAGCGCGGAGTTTTAAATTCACCCCTCCACTTT.

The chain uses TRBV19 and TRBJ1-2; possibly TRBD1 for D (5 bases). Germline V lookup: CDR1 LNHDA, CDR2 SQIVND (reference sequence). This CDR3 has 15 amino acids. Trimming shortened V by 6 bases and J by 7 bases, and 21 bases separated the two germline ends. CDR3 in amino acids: CASRTFNGALAGYTF. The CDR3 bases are TGTGCCAGTAGGACCTTTAACGGGGCTTTGGCTGGCTACACCTTC.

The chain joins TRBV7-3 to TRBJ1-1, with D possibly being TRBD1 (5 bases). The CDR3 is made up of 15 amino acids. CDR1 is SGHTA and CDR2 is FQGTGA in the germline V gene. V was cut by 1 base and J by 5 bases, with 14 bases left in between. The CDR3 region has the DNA TGTGCCAGCAGCTTAATGGGGGGTGCTAGGACTGAAGCTTTCTTT. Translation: CASSLMGGARTEAFF.

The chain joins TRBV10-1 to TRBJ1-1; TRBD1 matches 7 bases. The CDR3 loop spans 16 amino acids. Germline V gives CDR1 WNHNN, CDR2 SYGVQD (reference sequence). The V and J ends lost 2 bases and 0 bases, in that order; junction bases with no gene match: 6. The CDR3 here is CASSEGTASMNTEAFF. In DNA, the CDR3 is TGCGCCAGCAGTGAGGGGACAGCTTCTATGAACACTGAAGCTTTCTTT.

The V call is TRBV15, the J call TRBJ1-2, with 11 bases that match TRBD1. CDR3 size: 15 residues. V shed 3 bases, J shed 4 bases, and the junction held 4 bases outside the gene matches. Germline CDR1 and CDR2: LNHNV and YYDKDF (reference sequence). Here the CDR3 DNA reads TGTGCCACCAGCAGGAGGACAGGGGGCCCCTATGGCTACACCTTC. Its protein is CATSRRTGGPYGYTF.

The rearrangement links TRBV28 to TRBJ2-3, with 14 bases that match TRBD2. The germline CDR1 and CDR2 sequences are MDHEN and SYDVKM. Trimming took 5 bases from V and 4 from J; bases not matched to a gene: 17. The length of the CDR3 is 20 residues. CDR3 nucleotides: TGTGCCAGCAGTCAAAAACCGGGACTAGCGGGAGTTGGGGGCTCAGATACGCAGTATTTT. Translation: CASSQKPGLAGVGGSDTQYF.

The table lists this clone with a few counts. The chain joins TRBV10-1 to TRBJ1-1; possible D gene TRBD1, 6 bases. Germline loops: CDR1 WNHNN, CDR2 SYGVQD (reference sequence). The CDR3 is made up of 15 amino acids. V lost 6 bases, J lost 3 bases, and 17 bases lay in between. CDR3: CASSAGQLGDTEAFF. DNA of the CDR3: TGCGCCAGCAGCGCCGGACAGTTAGGGGACACTGAAGCTTTCTTT.